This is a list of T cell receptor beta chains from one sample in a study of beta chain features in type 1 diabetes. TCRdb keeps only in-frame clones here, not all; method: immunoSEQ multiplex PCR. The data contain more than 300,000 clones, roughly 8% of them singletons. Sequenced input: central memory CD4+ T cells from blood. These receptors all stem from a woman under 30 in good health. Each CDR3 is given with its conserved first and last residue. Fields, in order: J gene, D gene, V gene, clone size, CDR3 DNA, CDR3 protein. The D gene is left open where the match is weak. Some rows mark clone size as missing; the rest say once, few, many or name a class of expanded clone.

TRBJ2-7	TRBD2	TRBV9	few	TGTGCCAGCAGCGTAGTTGCGGGAGGGGGCTACGAGCAGTACTTC	CASSVVAGGGYEQYF
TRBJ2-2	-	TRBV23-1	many	TGCGCCAGCAGTCCTCCCGGGGCTAACGGGAGAAGGGTGAACACCGGGGAGCTGTTTTTT	CASSPPGANGRRVNTGELFF
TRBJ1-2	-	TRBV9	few	TGTGCCAGCAGCGTAGGGCTTAGACAGCCATATGGCTACACCTTC	CASSVGLRQPYGYTF
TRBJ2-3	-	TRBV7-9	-	TGTGCCAGCAGCTTGGACATCACAGATACGCAGTATTTT	CASSLDITDTQYF
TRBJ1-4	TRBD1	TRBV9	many	TGTGCCAGCAGCGTAGCCGGGACAGGGGGCGAAAAACTGTTTTTT	CASSVAGTGGEKLFF
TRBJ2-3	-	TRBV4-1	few	TGCGCCAGCAGCCTAAGGCAGGAGCCGACCTATACGCAGTATTTT	CASSLRQEPTYTQYF
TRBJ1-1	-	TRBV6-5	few	TGTGCCAGCAGTTATAGTTTGGGGTCGGGGACTGAAGCTTTCTTT	CASSYSLGSGTEAFF
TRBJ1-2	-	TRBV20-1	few	TGCAGTGCTAGAGCCCCGGGATCGCCCTTC	CSARAPGSPF
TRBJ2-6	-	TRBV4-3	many	TGCGCCAGCAGCCAAGCTGGGGCCAACGTCCTGACTTTC	CASSQAGANVLTF
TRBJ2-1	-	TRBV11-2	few	TGTGCCAGCAGTTTGAGGGGGGAGCAGTTCTTC	CASSLRGEQFF
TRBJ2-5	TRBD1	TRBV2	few	TGTGCCAGCAGAGCAGGGGGCGAGACCCAGTACTTC	CASRAGGETQYF
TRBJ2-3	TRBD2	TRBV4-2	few	TGTGCCAGCAGGGAACTAGCGGGAGCATTAGATACGCAGTATTTT	CASRELAGALDTQYF
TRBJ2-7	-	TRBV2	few	TGTGCCAGCAGATCCGGCAGCGCCTACGAGCAGTACTTC	CASRSGSAYEQYF
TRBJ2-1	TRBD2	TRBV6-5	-	TGTGCCAGCAGTCCCGGACTAGCGGGAGTTTATGAGCAGTTCTTC	CASSPGLAGVYEQFF
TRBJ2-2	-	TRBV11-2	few	TGTGCCAGCGGGATTAACACCGGGGAGCTGTTTTTT	CASGINTGELFF
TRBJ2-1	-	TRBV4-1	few	TGCGCCAGCAGCCAAGATTGGGTGTCCGAGCAGTTCTTC	CASSQDWVSEQFF
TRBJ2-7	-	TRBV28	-	TGTGCCAGCAGTTCTGGTACAGCCATCTACGAGCAGTACTTC	CASSSGTAIYEQYF
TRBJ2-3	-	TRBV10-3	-	TGTGCCATCAGTGCCGGTCTGCAGGACACAGATACGCAGTATTTT	CAISAGLQDTDTQYF
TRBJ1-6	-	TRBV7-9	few	TGTGCCAGCAGCCAACACCGGGACAACAATTCACCCCTCCACTTT	CASSQHRDNNSPLHF
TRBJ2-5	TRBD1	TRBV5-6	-	TGTGCCAGCAGCTTGTTGACAGGGAGACAAGAGACCCAGTACTTC	CASSLLTGRQETQYF
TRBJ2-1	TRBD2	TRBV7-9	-	TGTGCCAGCAGCTTCTCCCTAGCGGGAGGGTCTGAGCAGTTCTTC	CASSFSLAGGSEQFF
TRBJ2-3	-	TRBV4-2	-	TGTGCCAGCAGCCCTCGGCCCAACTATCCAGATACGCAGTATTTT	CASSPRPNYPDTQYF
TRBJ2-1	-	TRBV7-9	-	TGTGCCAGCAGCTTATATCATCGGGTGGAGGGCTACAATGAGCAGTTCTTC	CASSLYHRVEGYNEQFF
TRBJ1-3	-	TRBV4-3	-	TGCGCCAGCAGCCAAGGCCAGGGGTTTACCGGAAACACCATATATTTT	CASSQGQGFTGNTIYF
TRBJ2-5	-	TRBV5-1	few	TGCGCCAGCAGCTTTGGGCACCAAGAGACCCAGTACTTC	CASSFGHQETQYF
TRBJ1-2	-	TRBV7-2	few	TGTGCCAGCAGCTCGGTTGCGGGGACGGGCTACACCTTC	CASSSVAGTGYTF
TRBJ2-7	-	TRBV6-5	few	TGTGCCAGCAGTTACGACATAGGGGGAGGCGGCGAGCAGTACTTC	CASSYDIGGGGEQYF
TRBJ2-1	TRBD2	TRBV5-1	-	TGCGCCAGCAGCTTTACCGTACTAGCGGGAGGTGGGAGTGAGCAGTTCTTC	CASSFTVLAGGGSEQFF
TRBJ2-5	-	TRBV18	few	TGTGCCAGCTCACCCGACAGCCAAGAGACCCAGTACTTC	CASSPDSQETQYF
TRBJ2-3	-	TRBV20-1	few	TGCAGTGCTAGGAGATCAGATACGCAGTATTTT	CSARRSDTQYF
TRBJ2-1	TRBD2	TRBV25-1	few	TGTGCCAGCAGTTCGACTAGCGGGAGGGCACATGAGCAGTTCTTC	CASSSTSGRAHEQFF
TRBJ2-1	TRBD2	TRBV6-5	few	TGTGCCAGCAGTGGGACTAGGCGCGCTGAGCAGTTCTTC	CASSGTRRAEQFF
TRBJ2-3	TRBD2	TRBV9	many	TGTGCCAGCAGCGCTAGCGGAGGAAGCACAGATACGCAGTATTTT	CASSASGGSTDTQYF